The TCR beta chain described here comes from a study of shared clonotypes between healthy human individuals. Sequencing was performed with immunoSEQ multiplex PCR; in TCRdb, only in-frame clones are kept and a portion is missing. The sample carries 950,000 to 1,300,000 clones, about three quarters recorded once. The CDR3 contains 15 residues. With V trimmed by 4 bases and J by 5 bases, 5 bases remained unmatched. Germline V gene data show CDR1 as LNHNV and CDR2 as YYDKDF (reference sequence). The TCR was taken from a man between 18 and 35 years old in good health. The sample was memory CD4+ T cells sorted from blood. The subset here: CD45RA-negative fraction. The chain employs TRBV15 and TRBJ1-4; 9 bases fit TRBD1. CDR3 sequence (DNA): TGTGCCACCAGCACAAGACAGGGGGGGAATGAAAAACTGTTTTTT. Translation gives CATSTRQGGNEKLFF. The complete variable domain, with remaining parts taken from reference TRBV15 and TRBJ1-4, reads DAMVIQNPRYQVTQFGKPVTLSCSQTLNHNVMYWYQQKSSQAPKLLFHYYDKDFNNEADTPDNFQSRRPNTSFCFLDIRSPGLGDTAMYLCATSTRQGGNEKLFFGSGTQLSVL.